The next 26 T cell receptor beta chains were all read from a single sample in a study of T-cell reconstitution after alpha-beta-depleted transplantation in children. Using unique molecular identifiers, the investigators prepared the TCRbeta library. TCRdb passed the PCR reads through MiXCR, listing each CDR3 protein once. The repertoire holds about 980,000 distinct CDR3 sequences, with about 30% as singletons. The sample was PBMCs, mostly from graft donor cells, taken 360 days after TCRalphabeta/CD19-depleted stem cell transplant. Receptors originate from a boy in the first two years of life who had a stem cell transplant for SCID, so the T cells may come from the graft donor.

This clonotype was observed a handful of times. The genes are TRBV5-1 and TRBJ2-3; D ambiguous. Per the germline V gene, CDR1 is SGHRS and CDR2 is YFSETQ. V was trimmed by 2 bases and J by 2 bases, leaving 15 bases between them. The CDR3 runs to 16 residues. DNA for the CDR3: TGCGCCAGCAGCTTTGTCAAATTGGCCACCACAGATACGCAGTATTTT. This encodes CASSFVKLATTDTQYF.

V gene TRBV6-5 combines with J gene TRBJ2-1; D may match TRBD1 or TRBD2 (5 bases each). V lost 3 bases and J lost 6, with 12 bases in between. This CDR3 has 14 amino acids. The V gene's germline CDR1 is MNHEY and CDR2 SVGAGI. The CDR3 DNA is TGTGCCAGCAGTTATAATAGAGGGACCAATGAGCAGTTCTTC. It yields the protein CASSYNRGTNEQFF.

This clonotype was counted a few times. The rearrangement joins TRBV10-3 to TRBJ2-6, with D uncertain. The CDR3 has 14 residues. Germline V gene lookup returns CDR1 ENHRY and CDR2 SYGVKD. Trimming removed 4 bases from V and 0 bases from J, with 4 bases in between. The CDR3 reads CAISGASGANVLTF. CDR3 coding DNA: TGTGCCATCAGTGGCGCCTCTGGGGCCAACGTCCTGACTTTC.

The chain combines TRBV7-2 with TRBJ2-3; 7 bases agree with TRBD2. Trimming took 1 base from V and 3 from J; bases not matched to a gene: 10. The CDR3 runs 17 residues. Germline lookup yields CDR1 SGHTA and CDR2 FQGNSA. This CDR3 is CASSLVMGRGFTDTQYF. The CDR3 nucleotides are TGTGCCAGCAGCTTAGTAATGGGGCGGGGGTTTACAGATACGCAGTATTTT.

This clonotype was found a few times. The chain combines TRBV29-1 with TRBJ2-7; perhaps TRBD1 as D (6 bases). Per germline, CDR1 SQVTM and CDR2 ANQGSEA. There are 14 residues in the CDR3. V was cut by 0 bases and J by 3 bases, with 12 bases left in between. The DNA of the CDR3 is TGCAGCGTTGAAGAGCCCGGGACATTCTACGAGCAGTACTTC. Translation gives CSVEEPGTFYEQYF.

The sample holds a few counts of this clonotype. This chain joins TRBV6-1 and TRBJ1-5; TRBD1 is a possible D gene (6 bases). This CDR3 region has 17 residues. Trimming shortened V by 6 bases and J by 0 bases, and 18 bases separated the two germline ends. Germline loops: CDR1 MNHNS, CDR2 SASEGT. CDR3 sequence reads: CASSPKRGGYSNQPQHF. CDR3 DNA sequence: TGTGCCAGCAGCCCCAAACGGGGGGGCTATAGCAATCAGCCCCAGCATTTT.

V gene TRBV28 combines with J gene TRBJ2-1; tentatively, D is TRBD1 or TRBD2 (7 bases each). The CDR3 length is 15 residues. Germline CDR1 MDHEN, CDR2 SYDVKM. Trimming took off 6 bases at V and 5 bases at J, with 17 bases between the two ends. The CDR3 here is CASRGGGAGNNEQFF. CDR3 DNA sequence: TGTGCCAGCAGGGGAGGGGGCGCGGGGAACAATGAGCAGTTCTTC.

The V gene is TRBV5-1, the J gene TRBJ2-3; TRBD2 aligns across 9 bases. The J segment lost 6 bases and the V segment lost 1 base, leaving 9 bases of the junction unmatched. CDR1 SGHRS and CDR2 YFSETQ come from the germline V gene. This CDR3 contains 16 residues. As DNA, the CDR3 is TGCGCCAGCAGCTTGCAGGTGGCAGCGGGGGGTGATACGCAGTATTTT. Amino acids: CASSLQVAAGGDTQYF.

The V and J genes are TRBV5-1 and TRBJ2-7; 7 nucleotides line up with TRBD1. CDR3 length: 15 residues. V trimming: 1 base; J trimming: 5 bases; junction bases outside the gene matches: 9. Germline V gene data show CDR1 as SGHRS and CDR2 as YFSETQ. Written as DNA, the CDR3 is TGCGCCAGCAGCTTGATAACAGGGGCAGGGGACGAGCAGTACTTC. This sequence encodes CASSLITGAGDEQYF.

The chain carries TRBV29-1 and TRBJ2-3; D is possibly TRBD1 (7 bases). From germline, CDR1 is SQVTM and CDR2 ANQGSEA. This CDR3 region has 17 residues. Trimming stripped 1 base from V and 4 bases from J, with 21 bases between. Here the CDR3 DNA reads TGCAGCGTTGAAGCCCATCTCAGCAGGGGGGCCGCAGATACGCAGTATTTT. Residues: CSVEAHLSRGAADTQYF.

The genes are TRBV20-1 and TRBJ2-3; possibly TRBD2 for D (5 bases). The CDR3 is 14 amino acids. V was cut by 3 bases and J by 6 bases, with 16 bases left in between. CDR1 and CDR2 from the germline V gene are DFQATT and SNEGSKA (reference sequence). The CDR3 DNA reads TGCAGTGCTAGTTACATCGTAGGAGGCGATACGCAGTATTTT. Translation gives CSASYIVGGDTQYF.

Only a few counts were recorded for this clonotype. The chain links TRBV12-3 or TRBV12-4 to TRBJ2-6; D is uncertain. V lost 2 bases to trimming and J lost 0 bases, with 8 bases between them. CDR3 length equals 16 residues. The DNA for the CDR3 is TGTGCCAGCAGTTTAAGGTTTTTCTCTGGGGCCAACGTCCTGACTTTC. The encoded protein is CASSLRFFSGANVLTF.

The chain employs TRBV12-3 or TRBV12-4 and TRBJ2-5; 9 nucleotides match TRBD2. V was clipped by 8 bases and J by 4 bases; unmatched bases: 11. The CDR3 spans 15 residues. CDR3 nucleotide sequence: TGTGCCAGCGGTACCCTAGCGGGGAGTCGAGAGACCCAGTACTTC. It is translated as CASGTLAGSRETQYF.

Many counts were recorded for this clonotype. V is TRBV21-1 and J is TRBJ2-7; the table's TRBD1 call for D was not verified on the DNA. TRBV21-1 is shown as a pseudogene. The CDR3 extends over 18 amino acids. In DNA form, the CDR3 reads TGTGCCAGCAGCATACACCTCCCCGGGACAGGGTCTGGGTACGAGCAGTACTTC. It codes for CASSIHLPGTGSGYEQYF.

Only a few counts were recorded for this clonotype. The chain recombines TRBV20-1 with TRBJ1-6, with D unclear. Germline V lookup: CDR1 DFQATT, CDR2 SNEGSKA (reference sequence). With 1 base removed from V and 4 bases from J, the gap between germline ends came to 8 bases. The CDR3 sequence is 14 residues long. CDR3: CSARGRRYNSPLHF. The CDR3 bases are TGCAGTGCTAGAGGCAGGAGATATAATTCACCCCTCCACTTT.

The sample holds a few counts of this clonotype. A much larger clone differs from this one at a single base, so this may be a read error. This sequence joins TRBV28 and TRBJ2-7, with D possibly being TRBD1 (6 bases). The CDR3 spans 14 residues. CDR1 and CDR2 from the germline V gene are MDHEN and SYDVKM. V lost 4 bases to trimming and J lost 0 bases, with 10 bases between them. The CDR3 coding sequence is TGTGCCAGCAGTTCCGGGACAAGCTCCTACGAGCAGTACTTC. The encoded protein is CASSSGTSSYEQYF.

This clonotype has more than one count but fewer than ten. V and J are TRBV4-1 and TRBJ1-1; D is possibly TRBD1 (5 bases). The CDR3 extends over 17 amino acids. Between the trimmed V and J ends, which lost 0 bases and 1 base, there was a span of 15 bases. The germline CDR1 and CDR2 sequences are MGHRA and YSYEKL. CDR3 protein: CASSQDRDSYWNTEAFF. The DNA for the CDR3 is TGCGCCAGCAGCCAAGATCGAGACAGCTATTGGAACACTGAAGCTTTCTTT.

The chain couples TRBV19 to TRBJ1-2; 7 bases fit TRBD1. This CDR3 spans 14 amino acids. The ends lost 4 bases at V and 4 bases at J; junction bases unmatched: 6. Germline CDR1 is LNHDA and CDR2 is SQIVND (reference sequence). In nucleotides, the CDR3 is TGTGCCAGTAGTACAACAGGGGACGCCTATGGCTACACCTTC. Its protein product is CASSTTGDAYGYTF.

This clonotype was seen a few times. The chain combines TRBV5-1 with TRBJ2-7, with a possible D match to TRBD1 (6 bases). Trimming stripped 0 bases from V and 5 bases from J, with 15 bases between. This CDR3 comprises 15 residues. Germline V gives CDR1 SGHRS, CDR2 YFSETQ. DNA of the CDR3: TGCGCCAGCAGCTTGGGGGTCGACAGGATTCACGAGCAGTACTTC. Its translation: CASSLGVDRIHEQYF. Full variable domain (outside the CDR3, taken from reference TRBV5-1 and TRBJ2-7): KAGVTQTPRYLIKTRGQQVTLSCSPISGHRSVSWYQQTPGQGLQFLFEYFSETQRNKGNFPGRFSGRQFSNSRSEMNVSTLELGDSALYLCASSLGVDRIHEQYFGPGTRLTVT.

The CDR3 here is CATSRTDWGTDTQYF. The CDR3 region has the DNA TGTGCCACCAGCAGGACGGACTGGGGCACAGATACGCAGTATTTT. The J gene is TRBJ2-3, the V gene TRBV15, with D possibly being TRBD2 (5 bases). Germline lookup yields CDR1 LNHNV and CDR2 YYDKDF (reference sequence). The CDR3 has 15 residues. V was clipped by 3 bases and J by 1 base, with 11 bases between them.

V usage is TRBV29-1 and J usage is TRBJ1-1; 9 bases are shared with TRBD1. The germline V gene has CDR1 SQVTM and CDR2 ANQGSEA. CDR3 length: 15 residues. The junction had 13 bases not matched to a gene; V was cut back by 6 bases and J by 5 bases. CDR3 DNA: TGCAGCGTCCGCAGACAGGGGGTATTGGGGACTGAAGCTTTCTTT. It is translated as CSVRRQGVLGTEAFF.

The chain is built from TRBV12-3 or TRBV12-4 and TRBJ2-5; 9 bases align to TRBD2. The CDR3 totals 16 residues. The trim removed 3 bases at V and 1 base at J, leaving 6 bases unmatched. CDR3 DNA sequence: TGTGCCAGCAGTTTCCGGCGGGGGGGCCTCCAAGAGACCCAGTACTTC. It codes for CASSFRRGGLQETQYF.

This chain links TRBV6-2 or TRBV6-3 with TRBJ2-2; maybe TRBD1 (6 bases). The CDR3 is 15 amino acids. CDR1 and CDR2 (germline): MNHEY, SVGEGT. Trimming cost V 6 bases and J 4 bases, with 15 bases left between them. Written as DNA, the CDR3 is TGTGCCAGCAGCCGCCAGGGGATGGGCACCGGGGAGCTGTTTTTT. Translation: CASSRQGMGTGELFF.

In nucleotides, the CDR3 is TGTGCCAGCAGCTTATCGAGTAGGGCTTACAATGAGCAGTTCTTC. It encodes CASSLSSRAYNEQFF. The chain joins TRBV11-2 to TRBJ2-1; D remains unclear. The CDR3 has 15 residues. The germline V and J ends were trimmed by 2 bases and 4 bases, with 12 bases remaining between them. Per germline, CDR1 SGHAT and CDR2 FQNNGV. Full variable domain (remainder filled in from reference TRBV11-2 and TRBJ2-1): EAGVAQSPRYKIIEKRQSVAFWCNPISGHATLYWYQQILGQGPKLLIQFQNNGVVDDSQLPKDRFSAERLKGVDSTLKIQPAKLEDSAVYLCASSLSSRAYNEQFFGPGTRLTVL.

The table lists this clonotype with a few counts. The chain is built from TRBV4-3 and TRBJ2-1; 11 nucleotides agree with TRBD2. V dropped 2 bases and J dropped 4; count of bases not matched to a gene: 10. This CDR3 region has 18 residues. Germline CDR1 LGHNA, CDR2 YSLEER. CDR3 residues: CASSQRELGTSGYNEQFF. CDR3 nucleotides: TGCGCCAGCAGCCAAAGGGAACTCGGGACTAGCGGATACAATGAGCAGTTCTTC.

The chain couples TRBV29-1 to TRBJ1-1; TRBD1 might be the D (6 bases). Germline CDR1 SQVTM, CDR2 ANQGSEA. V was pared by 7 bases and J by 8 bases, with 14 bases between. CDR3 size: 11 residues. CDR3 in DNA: TGCAGCGCAAGGGGGGATTTAGAAGCTTTCTTT. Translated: CSARGDLEAFF.